This passage covers 29 T cell receptor beta chains from one sample sequenced in a study of blood T cell repertoires in COVID-19. Here immunoSEQ multiplex PCR was the method, and the copy in TCRdb shows in-frame clones only, minus some. The profile shows roughly 200,000 clones, around 86% of them singletons. The sample comprised peripheral blood. These receptors all stem from a woman aged 45 to 65 with COVID-19, enrolled during active disease.

The CDR3 DNA reads as TGTGCCACCAGCAGAGATCGGCGGGCGCTTTACAATGAGCAGTTCTTC. Protein sequence: CATSRDRRALYNEQFF. The rearrangement uses TRBV15 and TRBJ2-1; possibly TRBD2 for D (5 bases). Trimming removed 0 bases at V and 4 bases at J, with 13 bases between. This CDR3 is built from 16 residues. The germline gives CDR1 LNHNV, CDR2 YYDKDF (reference sequence).

V gene TRBV27 combines with J gene TRBJ2-1; weak D call: TRBD1 (6 bases). Germline V gives CDR1 MNHEY, CDR2 SMNVEV (reference sequence). The CDR3 is made up of 14 amino acids. Trimming left V 6 bases short and J 3 bases short, with 12 bases between. The CDR3 protein is CASSSGTNYNEQFF. CDR3 coding DNA: TGTGCCAGCAGCTCCGGGACAAACTACAATGAGCAGTTCTTC.

The chain recombines TRBV11-2 with TRBJ1-4; D gene uncertain. Per the germline V gene, CDR1 is SGHAT and CDR2 is FQNNGV. This CDR3 is 12 amino acids long. The V gene lost 7 bases and the J gene lost 8 bases, with 11 bases spanning the gap. The CDR3 loop is CASTIPQEKLFF. The CDR3 bases are TGTGCCAGCACCATTCCCCAAGAAAAACTGTTTTTT.

The chain recombines TRBV5-1 with TRBJ1-2; D is unresolved. The length of the CDR3 is 14 residues. Germline V gives CDR1 SGHRS, CDR2 YFSETQ. V dropped 2 bases and J dropped 5 bases, with 13 bases sitting between them. The CDR3 sequence is CASSFSRDLYGYTF. CDR3 in DNA: TGCGCCAGCAGCTTCTCACGGGATCTGTATGGCTACACCTTC.

V gene TRBV11-2 combines with J gene TRBJ1-1, with D perhaps TRBD1 (5 bases). Germline V gives CDR1 SGHAT, CDR2 FQNNGV. Trimming took off 2 bases at V and 4 bases at J, with 8 bases between the two ends. CDR3 length: 13 residues. CDR3 in DNA: TGTGCCAGCAGCTTAACCAGGGCCACTGAAGCTTTCTTT. Protein: CASSLTRATEAFF.

The genes are TRBV11-3 and TRBJ2-2; 8 bases fit TRBD2. The germline CDR1 and CDR2 sequences are SGHNT and YENEEA. V shed 1 base, J shed 1 base, and the junction held 2 bases outside the gene matches. There are 16 residues in the CDR3. CDR3 loop: CASSLVRGGNTGELFF. CDR3 nucleotides: TGTGCCAGCAGCTTAGTACGGGGGGGGAACACCGGGGAGCTGTTTTTT. Drawing the rest from reference TRBV11-3 and TRBJ2-2, the complete variable domain is EAGVVQSPRYKIIEKKQPVAFWCNPISGHNTLYWYLQNLGQGPELLIRYENEEAVDDSQLPKDRFSAERLKGVDSTLKIQPAELGDSAVYLCASSLVRGGNTGELFFGEGSRLTVL.

The chain couples TRBV6-5 to TRBJ2-1, with D uncertain. The CDR3 is 13 amino acids. The germline V and J ends were trimmed by 7 bases and 0 bases, with 7 bases remaining between them. CDR1 is MNHEY and CDR2 is SVGAGI in the germline V gene. The CDR3 here is CASNPDSYNEQFF. For the CDR3, the DNA is TGTGCCAGCAATCCAGACTCCTACAATGAGCAGTTCTTC.

The chain has TRBV5-6 and TRBJ1-5; TRBD1 aligns across 7 bases. V shed 0 bases and J 7 bases; nucleotides not matched to a gene: 7. CDR1 and CDR2 from the germline V gene are SGHDT and YYEEEE. This CDR3 region has 15 residues. CDR3 DNA sequence: TGTGCCAGCAGCTTGGGTGGGGCAGGGGGACAGCCCCAGCATTTT. It specifies CASSLGGAGGQPQHF. The whole variable domain, remainder taken from reference TRBV5-6 and TRBJ1-5, is DAGVTQSPTHLIKTRGQQVTLRCSPKSGHDTVSWYQQALGQGPQFIFQYYEEEERQRGNFPDRFSGHQFPNYSSELNVNALLLGDSALYLCASSLGGAGGQPQHFGDGTRLSIL.

The rearrangement links TRBV7-6 to TRBJ2-1; 10 bases are a match to TRBD2. The CDR3 is 18 amino acids. The germline V gene encodes CDR1 SGHVS and CDR2 FNYEAQ. Unmatched junction bases numbered 6, after V lost 1 base and J lost 0 bases. CDR3 residues: CASSLVVAGGSSYNEQFF. In DNA form, the CDR3 reads TGTGCCAGCAGCTTAGTGGTAGCGGGGGGAAGCTCCTACAATGAGCAGTTCTTC.

The chain carries TRBV7-2 and TRBJ2-7; 7 positions match TRBD1. Trimming took 4 bases from V and 2 from J; bases not matched to a gene: 5. CDR1 and CDR2 (germline): SGHTA, FQGNSA. This CDR3 is 14 amino acids long. CDR3 in amino acids: CASSSDRVTYEQYF. DNA of the CDR3: TGTGCCAGCAGCTCAGACAGGGTTACCTACGAGCAGTACTTC.

V gene TRBV5-4 combines with J gene TRBJ1-1, with D uncertain. The CDR3 contains 15 residues. The germline CDR1 and CDR2 sequences are SGHNT and YYREEE (reference sequence). V gave up 0 bases and J gave up 0 bases, with 9 bases separating them. CDR3 protein: CASSLGPDLNTEAFF. The DNA for the CDR3 is TGTGCCAGCAGCTTGGGTCCAGATTTGAACACTGAAGCTTTCTTT.

The chain is built from TRBV18 and TRBJ1-5; D remains ambiguous. Germline V gene sequence: CDR1 KGHSH, CDR2 LQKENI. This CDR3 is built from 13 residues. V gave up 2 bases and J gave up 7 bases, with 9 bases separating them. The CDR3 DNA is TGTGCCAGCTCACCAAGCAGGCTCCAGCCCCAGCATTTT. It specifies CASSPSRLQPQHF.

Points on this clone: The identical CDR3 is also encoded by other nucleotide sequences in the sample. The chain combines TRBV19 with TRBJ1-1; D remains ambiguous. V dropped 3 bases and J dropped 3 bases, with 8 bases sitting between them. Looked up from germline, CDR1 is LNHDA and CDR2 is SQIVND (reference sequence). The CDR3 contains 13 residues. Here the CDR3 DNA reads TGTGCCAGTAGTATCGTCCGGGACACTGAAGCTTTCTTT. The encoded protein is CASSIVRDTEAFF.

The J gene is TRBJ1-1, the V gene TRBV7-3; 9 bases are a match to TRBD1. Germline V gene lookup returns CDR1 SGHTA and CDR2 FQGTGA. The trim removed 5 bases at V and 1 base at J, leaving 2 bases unmatched. The CDR3 contains 14 residues. The CDR3 here is CASSLDRGNTEAFF. The CDR3 DNA reads TGTGCCAGCAGCCTGGACAGGGGGAACACTGAAGCTTTCTTT.

In its sample, this clone was seen once. The chain carries TRBV5-1 and TRBJ2-4; TRBD2 aligns across 7 bases. The CDR3 runs to 14 residues. Trimming took 0 bases from V and 10 from J; bases not matched to a gene: 7. CDR1 is SGHRS and CDR2 is YFSETQ in the germline V gene. The CDR3 DNA reads TGCGCCAGCAGCTTGGATGGCGGGGAGGGAATTCAGTACTTC. This gives the protein CASSLDGGEGIQYF.

This chain uses TRBV14 with TRBJ2-5, with a possible D match to TRBD1 (6 bases). The CDR3 spans 14 residues. Germline V gene sequence: CDR1 SGHDN, CDR2 FVKESK. Trimming stripped 0 bases from V and 4 bases from J, with 9 bases between. The CDR3 DNA is TGTGCCAGCAGCCAAGAGTACAGGGCAGAGACCCAGTACTTC. As protein: CASSQEYRAETQYF.

The chain carries TRBV24-1 and TRBJ2-3; 9 nucleotides match TRBD1. V was pared by 2 bases and J by 2 bases, with 7 bases of the junction left unmatched. The CDR3 loop spans 17 amino acids. Per germline, CDR1 KGHDR and CDR2 SFDVKD. CDR3 DNA sequence: TGTGCCACCAGTGATTCTCTACAGGGGGCATACACAGATACGCAGTATTTT. Translated: CATSDSLQGAYTDTQYF.

This chain links TRBV11-3 with TRBJ1-1; 9 nucleotides agree with TRBD1. The V gene end was trimmed by 5 bases and the J gene end by 2 bases; junction bases not matched to a gene: 6. Germline V gene lookup returns CDR1 SGHNT and CDR2 YENEEA. The CDR3 has 15 amino acids. The CDR3 here is CASSLRTGVNTEAFF. CDR3 nucleotide sequence: TGTGCCAGCAGCCTGAGGACAGGGGTCAACACTGAAGCTTTCTTT. Drawing the rest from reference TRBV11-3 and TRBJ1-1, the complete variable domain is EAGVVQSPRYKIIEKKQPVAFWCNPISGHNTLYWYLQNLGQGPELLIRYENEEAVDDSQLPKDRFSAERLKGVDSTLKIQPAELGDSAVYLCASSLRTGVNTEAFFGQGTRLTVV.

The chain joins TRBV3-1 (or the pseudogene TRBV3-2) to TRBJ1-5; possible D gene TRBD1, 6 bases. V lost 4 bases, J lost 4 bases, and 8 bases lay in between. The CDR3 is made up of 13 amino acids. Germline-derived CDR1 and CDR2 are LGHDT and YNNKEL (reference sequence). The CDR3 protein is CASSRDINQPQHF. The CDR3 DNA sequence: TGTGCCAGCAGCCGGGACATAAATCAGCCCCAGCATTTT.

This clone was counted once. The chain links TRBV6-2 or TRBV6-3 to TRBJ2-7; 10 bases align to TRBD1. Unmatched junction bases numbered 10, after V lost 4 bases and J lost 7 bases. This CDR3 comprises 15 residues. Germline V CDR1 and CDR2: MNHEY, SVGEGT. The CDR3 spells CASSFSPGTGDEQYF. The CDR3 nucleotides read TGTGCCAGCAGTTTCTCCCCCGGGACAGGGGATGAGCAGTACTTC.

The rearrangement links TRBV19 to TRBJ2-7; 8 positions match TRBD1. The CDR3 runs 13 residues. V lost 10 bases, J lost 2 bases, and 7 bases stayed unmatched. Germline lookup yields CDR1 LNHDA and CDR2 SQIVND (reference sequence). CDR3 sequence (DNA): TGTGCCACTTCGGACAGGGTGGCCTACGAGCAGTACTTC. Its translation is CATSDRVAYEQYF.

The chain uses TRBV4-3 and TRBJ1-1, with a possible D match to TRBD1 (6 bases). The V end was cut by 0 bases, the J end by 5 bases, with 13 bases between. Germline V lookup: CDR1 LGHNA, CDR2 YSLEER. The CDR3 has 15 residues. This CDR3 is CASSQDMGRGTEAFF. DNA for the CDR3: TGCGCCAGCAGCCAAGATATGGGGAGGGGGACTGAAGCTTTCTTT.

This chain joins TRBV9 and TRBJ2-6; D possibly corresponds to TRBD2 (6 bases). V gave up 4 bases and J gave up 1 base, with 9 bases separating them. The germline V gene encodes CDR1 SGDLS and CDR2 YYNGEE. The CDR3 has 15 amino acids. CDR3 DNA: TGTGCCAGCAGCCCTCGGGGGTCTGGGGCCAACGTCCTGACTTTC. Amino acid sequence: CASSPRGSGANVLTF.

The chain joins TRBV6-1 to TRBJ1-4, with 8 bases lining up with TRBD1. Germline loops: CDR1 MNHNS, CDR2 SASEGT. The CDR3 consists of 22 residues. After removal of 1 base from V and 0 bases from J, the junction contained 19 bases not matched to a gene. The CDR3 region has the DNA TGTGCCAGCAGTGAAGTAGGGGGGTCGACAGGGGAGGTCAGGGCAACTAATGAAAAACTGTTTTTT. Its translation: CASSEVGGSTGEVRATNEKLFF.

The J gene is TRBJ2-7, the V gene TRBV10-3; 8 nucleotides line up with TRBD2. V gave up 3 bases and J gave up 0 bases; unmatched junction bases: 4. Germline CDR1 and CDR2: ENHRY and SYGVKD. The CDR3 has 15 amino acids. The CDR3 region is CAISDTGTSSYEQYF. In DNA form, the CDR3 reads TGTGCCATCAGTGACACGGGGACTAGCTCCTACGAGCAGTACTTC.

This clone was observed a handful of times. The chain joins TRBV25-1 to TRBJ1-4; the match to TRBD1 covers 10 bases. J lost 8 bases, V lost 5 bases, and 8 bases had no gene match. The CDR3 sequence is 15 residues long. Germline CDR1 and CDR2: MGHDK and SYGVNS. DNA of the CDR3: TGTGCCAGCAGTCCCCGGGACAGGGGAGGAGAAAAACTGTTTTTT. Translated: CASSPRDRGGEKLFF.

This clone was recorded once. The chain links TRBV6-2 or TRBV6-3 to TRBJ2-7; 10 nucleotides agree with TRBD2. Germline lookup yields CDR1 MNHEY and CDR2 SVGEGT. After removal of 4 bases from V and 3 bases from J, the junction contained 9 bases not matched to a gene. This CDR3 is built from 16 residues. CDR3: CASSSSPLAGSYEQYF. In nucleotides, the CDR3 is TGTGCCAGCAGTTCCTCTCCACTAGCGGGGAGCTACGAGCAGTACTTC.

The chain joins TRBV14 to TRBJ2-2, with TRBD2 matching over 7 bases. This CDR3 spans 15 amino acids. Per the germline V gene, CDR1 is SGHDN and CDR2 is FVKESK. V shed 1 base and J 3 bases; nucleotides not matched to a gene: 2. The CDR3 DNA reads TGTGCCAGCAGCCAAGTGGGAGGGCACACCGGGGAGCTGTTTTTT. Translation gives CASSQVGGHTGELFF. Based on the CDR3 plus reference TRBV14 and TRBJ2-2, the full variable domain is EAGVTQFPSHSVIEKGQTVTLRCDPISGHDNLYWYRRVMGKEIKFLLHFVKESKQDESGMPNNRFLAERTGGTYSTLKVQPAELEDSGVYFCASSQVGGHTGELFFGEGSRLTVL.

This chain joins TRBV7-2 and TRBJ2-3, with 13 positions matching TRBD2. CDR1 SGHTA and CDR2 FQGNSA come from the germline V gene. The CDR3 runs 18 residues. Trimming took 3 bases from V and 0 from J; bases not matched to a gene: 6. This CDR3 reads CASSLGTSGTTSTDTQYF. The CDR3 DNA reads TGTGCCAGCAGCTTGGGGACTAGCGGGACTACTAGCACAGATACGCAGTATTTT.